This T cell receptor beta chain was sequenced in a study of cytomegalovirus exposure and HLA in healthy donors. The study's findings and limits: An analysis that came later showed most CMV-associated TCR beta chains appearing HLA-restricted.

Remarks on this clone: As yet, its antigen is unknown.

The CDR3 has 15 amino acids. CDR1 and CDR2 from the germline V gene are MNHEY and SMNVEV (reference sequence). V was pared by 5 bases and J by 2 bases, with 5 bases of the junction left unmatched. Researchers ran the PCR with 60 Vbeta and 13 Jbeta primers. Per the original methods: Later, an analysis found about 83 million unique TCR beta chains, and around 12 million of these were shared. Repertoires were generated with immunoSEQ multiplex PCR, while TCRdb's copy carries only in-frame clones and drops some. V, J and clone size are those of that table, while D and trimming were read from the DNA. The sample's table shows about 140,000 clones.

Sequences were obtained from PBMCs. The sequence derives from a young woman in good health and CMV-seronegative. The chain joins TRBV27 to TRBJ1-4; 7 nucleotides align to TRBD1. CDR3 sequence reads: CASSPRTGTNEKLFF. The CDR3, as DNA: TGTGCCAGCAGTCCGAGGACAGGCACTAATGAAAAACTGTTTTTT.